This entry lists 17 T cell receptor beta chains sequenced from one sample in a study of OX40 agonist ivuxolimab in advanced cancers. Only in-frame clones appear in the TCRdb table, and some are missing; sequencing was by immunoSEQ multiplex PCR. The sample has 81,000 or so clones; 88% are singletons. The sample was CD4+ or CD8+ T cells sorted from blood, taken in a trial of the OX40 agonist ivuxolimab. All receptors derive from an adult with an advanced solid tumor such as melanoma, head and neck, liver or kidney cancer.

This chain links TRBV7-9 with TRBJ1-5; D gene ambiguous. Germline V gives CDR1 SEHNR, CDR2 FQNEAQ (reference sequence). The CDR3 has 12 residues. V was clipped by 7 bases and J by 2 bases, with 6 bases between them. CDR3 sequence (DNA): TGTGCCAGCACCGTAGGCAATCAGCCCCAGCATTTT. It is translated as CASTVGNQPQHF. Variable domain in full (rest from reference TRBV7-9 and TRBJ1-5): DTGVSQNPRHKITKRGQNVTFRCDPISEHNRLYWYRQTLGQGPEFLTYFQNEAQLEKSRLLSDRFSAERPKGSFSTLEIQRTEQGDSAMYLCASTVGNQPQHFGDGTRLSIL.

Only one count was recorded for this clone. Other DNA sequences in the same sample also yield this CDR3. The V and J genes are TRBV2 and TRBJ2-2; a possible D gene is TRBD2 (6 bases). V was clipped by 6 bases and J by 4 bases, with 18 bases between them. The CDR3 extends over 16 amino acids. Germline V gene sequence: CDR1 SNHLY, CDR2 FYNNEI. The chain's CDR3 is CASRTSGGPGTGELFF. Written as DNA, the CDR3 is TGTGCCAGCAGGACTAGTGGAGGACCCGGCACCGGGGAGCTGTTTTTT.

This rearrangement joins TRBV5-6 to TRBJ2-1, with 11 nucleotides matching TRBD2. The V gene's germline CDR1 is SGHDT and CDR2 YYEEEE. With 4 bases clipped from V and 5 bases from J, the junction kept 5 bases outside the gene matches. CDR3 size: 15 residues. CDR3 residues: CASSLSSGGHNEQFF. DNA of the CDR3: TGTGCCAGCAGCCTCTCTAGCGGGGGGCACAATGAGCAGTTCTTC.

This chain joins TRBV7-2 and TRBJ1-2; D ambiguous. This CDR3 comprises 13 residues. Trimming took 5 bases from V and 7 from J, leaving 14 bases between them. CDR1 is SGHTA and CDR2 is FQGNSA in the germline V gene. In nucleotides, the CDR3 is TGTGCCAGCAGCCACCCCGGGCCCCGTGGCTACACCTTC. Translating gives CASSHPGPRGYTF.

This rearrangement joins TRBV11-3 to TRBJ2-3; D is uncertain. This CDR3 contains 12 residues. Germline assignment: CDR1 SGHNT and CDR2 YENEEA. Between the trimmed V and J ends, which lost 4 bases and 4 bases, there was a span of 6 bases. The CDR3 coding sequence is TGTGCCAGCAGCTCGAGTCCAGATACGCAGTATTTT. Protein sequence: CASSSSPDTQYF.

The rearrangement uses TRBV7-2 and TRBJ2-5, with D unclear. Looked up from germline, CDR1 is SGHTA and CDR2 is FQGNSA. This CDR3 contains 14 residues. The V end was cut by 5 bases, the J end by 5 bases, with 15 bases between. This CDR3 is CASSPSLGMETQYF. CDR3 sequence (DNA): TGTGCCAGCAGCCCCAGTTTGGGCATGGAGACCCAGTACTTC.

This chain joins TRBV11-2 and TRBJ2-3; maybe TRBD1 (6 bases). V gave up 4 bases and J gave up 0 bases, with 14 bases separating them. Germline V gives CDR1 SGHAT, CDR2 FQNNGV. The CDR3 loop spans 16 amino acids. The chain's CDR3 is CASSSGQPKSTDTQYF. The CDR3, as DNA: TGTGCCAGCAGCTCCGGACAGCCAAAGAGCACAGATACGCAGTATTTT.

The chain uses TRBV7-9 and TRBJ1-2; 8 bases are a match to TRBD1. The J segment lost 1 base and the V segment lost 3 bases, leaving 1 base of the junction unmatched. Germline V gene lookup returns CDR1 SEHNR and CDR2 FQNEAQ (reference sequence). The CDR3 runs to 14 residues. CDR3 sequence (DNA): TGTGCCAGCAGCTTGGACAGGGATAACTATGGCTACACCTTC. The encoded protein is CASSLDRDNYGYTF.

V usage is TRBV10-3 and J usage is TRBJ1-2; D is possibly TRBD1 (5 bases). This CDR3 is 17 amino acids long. Looked up from germline, CDR1 is ENHRY and CDR2 is SYGVKD. Deletions cut 0 bases from V and 4 bases from J, with 18 bases between. The CDR3 sequence is CAISESSGGKIIYGYTF. DNA for the CDR3: TGTGCCATCAGTGAGTCAAGCGGGGGTAAAATCATCTATGGCTACACCTTC.

This chain connects TRBV9 to TRBJ2-6, with D perhaps matching TRBD1 (6 bases). Trimming stripped 3 bases from V and 0 bases from J, with 16 bases between. Germline CDR1 reads SGDLS; CDR2 reads YYNGEE. The CDR3 loop spans 18 amino acids. CDR3 amino acids: CASSAGQSLFSGANVLTF. Here the CDR3 DNA reads TGTGCCAGCAGCGCTGGACAGAGCCTGTTCTCTGGGGCCAACGTCCTGACTTTC. Filled out from reference TRBV9 and TRBJ2-6, the complete variable domain reads DSGVTQTPKHLITATGQRVTLRCSPRSGDLSVYWYQQSLDQGLQFLIQYYNGEERAKGNILERFSAQQFPDLHSELNLSSLELGDSALYFCASSAGQSLFSGANVLTFGAGSRLTVL.

This chain joins TRBV5-5 and TRBJ2-1; D is possibly TRBD1 (5 bases). V was cut by 3 bases and J by 13 bases, with 14 bases left in between. Germline V gene lookup returns CDR1 SGHKS and CDR2 YYEKEE (reference sequence). CDR3 length equals 12 residues. The CDR3 loop is CASSWQGFKQFF. The CDR3 nucleotides are TGTGCCAGCAGCTGGCAGGGCTTTAAACAGTTCTTC.

The genes are TRBV10-2 and TRBJ2-1; 7 bases map to TRBD1. Unmatched junction bases numbered 13, after V lost 5 bases and J lost 9 bases. Germline CDR1 reads WSHSY; CDR2 reads SAAADI. The CDR3 totals 15 residues. The CDR3, as DNA: TGCGCCAGCAGTCGCCAGGGGGAAATTGGGACTGAGCAGTTCTTC. The encoded protein is CASSRQGEIGTEQFF.

The chain is built from TRBV10-3 and TRBJ1-1, with D possibly TRBD1 on 6 matching bases. Germline CDR1 is ENHRY and CDR2 is SYGVKD. The CDR3 covers 13 residues. Trimming cost V 5 bases and J 3 bases, with 10 bases left between them. The CDR3 sequence is CAISPGADTEAFF. CDR3 nucleotide sequence: TGTGCCATCAGTCCGGGGGCAGACACTGAAGCTTTCTTT.

The V gene is TRBV11-2, the J gene TRBJ1-3; 7 bases line up with TRBD1. Germline V gene lookup returns CDR1 SGHAT and CDR2 FQNNGV. The ends lost 2 bases at V and 0 bases at J; junction bases unmatched: 1. The CDR3 extends over 15 amino acids. CDR3 nucleotides: TGTGCCAGCAGCTTATACAGGGGCTCTGGAAACACCATATATTTT. As protein: CASSLYRGSGNTIYF.

The chain employs TRBV2 and TRBJ1-5; D ambiguous. CDR1 SNHLY and CDR2 FYNNEI come from the germline V gene. The CDR3 has 17 residues. Trimming took off 1 base at V and 1 base at J, with 14 bases between the two ends. The CDR3 coding sequence is TGTGCCAGCAGTGAAGAACTTAGAGGGTTCAGCAATCAGCCCCAGCATTTT. Amino acids: CASSEELRGFSNQPQHF.

The rearrangement joins TRBV11-3 to TRBJ2-5; the match to TRBD2 covers 7 bases. V lost 5 bases to trimming and J lost 5 bases; unmatched junction nucleotides: 5. Germline CDR1 and CDR2: SGHNT and YENEEA. This CDR3 has 13 residues. The CDR3 DNA reads TGTGCCAGCAGCCCTTTGGGGGGGGAGACCCAGTACTTC. Its protein is CASSPLGGETQYF.

This rearrangement joins TRBV7-3 to TRBJ2-2; the D call may be TRBD1 or TRBD2 (6 bases each). V shed 5 bases and J shed 7 bases, with 14 bases lying between them. Germline V lookup: CDR1 SGHTA, CDR2 FQGTGA. The CDR3 loop spans 14 amino acids. DNA of the CDR3: TGTGCCAGCAGCACAGGGAGGTTGGGCGGGGAGCTGTTTTTT. Its protein is CASSTGRLGGELFF.